This T cell receptor (beta chain) was identified in a study of blood T cells in healthy people across ages. Remarks on this clonotype: The antigen is unknown.

Per sample, extraction of total RNA gave at least 6 micrograms in every case. The length of the CDR3 is 16 residues. Germline V gene sequence: CDR1 SEHNR, CDR2 FQNEAQ (reference sequence). Trimming left V 1 base short and J 2 bases short, with 12 bases between. Study-wide points: The study found TCR beta diversity correlated strongly with naive T cell percentage.

With a J-beta primer mix and a sample-barcoded 5' primer, a second PCR ran roughly 6 to 11 cycles. A 12-random-nucleotide template-switch adaptor tagged each cDNA molecule. TCRdb reanalysed the 5' RACE reads using MiXCR and keeps one entry per CDR3 protein. The sample carries about 800,000 distinct CDR3 sequences, more than 20% recorded once. These same data were also listed under a study on T cells of mothers and their children. That work contributes: The study obtained over 9.5 million TCR beta CDR3 reads per mother and about 3 million per child.

The V call is TRBV7-9, the J call TRBJ1-5; maybe TRBD1 (5 bases). Sequenced input: blood. The receptor was isolated from a boy under 18 in good health. The DNA of the CDR3 is TGTGCCAGCAGCTTAGGGCAGGGAATGGGCAATCAGCCCCAGCATTTT. Its translation: CASSLGQGMGNQPQHF.